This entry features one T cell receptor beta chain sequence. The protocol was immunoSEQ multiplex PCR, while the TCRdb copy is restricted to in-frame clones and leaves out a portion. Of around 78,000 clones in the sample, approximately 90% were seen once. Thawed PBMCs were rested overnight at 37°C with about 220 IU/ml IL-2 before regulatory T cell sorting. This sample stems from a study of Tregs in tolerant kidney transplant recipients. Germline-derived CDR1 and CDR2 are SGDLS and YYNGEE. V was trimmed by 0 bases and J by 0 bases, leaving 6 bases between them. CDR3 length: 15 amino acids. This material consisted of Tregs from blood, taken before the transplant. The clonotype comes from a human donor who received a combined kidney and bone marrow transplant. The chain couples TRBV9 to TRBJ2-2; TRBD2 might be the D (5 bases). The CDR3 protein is CASSVDGANTGELFF. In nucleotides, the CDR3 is TGTGCCAGCAGCGTAGACGGGGCGAACACCGGGGAGCTGTTTTTT.